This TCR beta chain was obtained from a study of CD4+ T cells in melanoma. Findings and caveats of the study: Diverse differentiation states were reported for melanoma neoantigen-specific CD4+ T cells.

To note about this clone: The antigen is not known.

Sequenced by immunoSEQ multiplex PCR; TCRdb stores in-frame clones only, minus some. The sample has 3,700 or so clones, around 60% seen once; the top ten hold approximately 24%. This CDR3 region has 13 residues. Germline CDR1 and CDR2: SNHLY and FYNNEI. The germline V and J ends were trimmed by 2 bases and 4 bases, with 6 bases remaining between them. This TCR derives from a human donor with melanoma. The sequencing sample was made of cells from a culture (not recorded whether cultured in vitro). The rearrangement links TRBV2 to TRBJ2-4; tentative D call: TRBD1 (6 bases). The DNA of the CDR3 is TGTGCCAGCAGTGAAACAGGGAAAAACATTCAGTACTTC. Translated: CASSETGKNIQYF.